This passage covers 6 T cell receptor beta chains from one sample sequenced in a study of cytomegalovirus exposure and HLA in healthy donors. The study ran its PCR with 60 Vbeta and 13 Jbeta primers. The method was immunoSEQ multiplex PCR; TCRdb's version includes in-frame clones alone and lacks a portion of them. The table shows around 100,000 clones, with around two thirds occurring only once. The sample taken for sequencing was PBMCs. These receptors were collected from a woman aged 45-65 years in good health and CMV-seronegative.

CDR3 sequence: CASSPGQGSEAFF. CDR3 bases: TGTGCCAGCAGCCCCGGACAGGGATCTGAAGCTTTCTTT. The gene calls are TRBV5-4 and TRBJ1-1; 8 nucleotides align to TRBD1. Germline values: CDR1 SGHNT, CDR2 YYREEE (reference sequence). Germline trimming cut 4 bases from V and 6 bases from J; bases unmatched to any gene: 5. The CDR3 totals 13 residues.

The V gene is TRBV6-5, the J gene TRBJ2-7; 11 positions agree with TRBD1. V lost 5 bases, J lost 4 bases, and 4 bases stayed unmatched. In germline, CDR1 is MNHEY, CDR2 SVGAGI. The CDR3 is 14 residues long. The DNA of the CDR3 is TGTGCCAGCAGTACTGGACAGGGGGCTTACGAGCAGTACTTC. Protein sequence: CASSTGQGAYEQYF.

This chain connects TRBV5-1 to TRBJ1-1, with 7 bases matching TRBD1. The CDR3 runs to 15 residues. With 4 bases clipped from V and 0 bases from J, the junction kept 6 bases outside the gene matches. Germline V gene sequence: CDR1 SGHRS, CDR2 YFSETQ. The CDR3 nucleotides read TGCGCCAGCAGCCTCTGGACAGGAATGAACACTGAAGCTTTCTTT. Residues: CASSLWTGMNTEAFF.

The rearrangement links TRBV2 to TRBJ1-5, with 7 nucleotides matching TRBD1. Trimming removed 2 bases from V and 0 bases from J; junction bases left unmatched: 4. The CDR3 covers 16 residues. Germline CDR1 is SNHLY and CDR2 is FYNNEI. The CDR3 DNA sequence: TGTGCCAGCAGTGAAACCGGGACAGTTAGCAATCAGCCCCAGCATTTT. Translated: CASSETGTVSNQPQHF.

The rearrangement links TRBV6-4 to TRBJ2-7; the match to TRBD1 covers 7 bases. Germline trimming cut 0 bases from V and 0 bases from J; bases unmatched to any gene: 17. CDR3 length: 20 residues. Germline V gene lookup returns CDR1 MRHNA and CDR2 SNTAGT. The CDR3, as DNA: TGTGCCAGCAGTGACTCGGCCCCCACTAGACAGGGATCGGGCTCCTACGAGCAGTACTTC. Translating gives CASSDSAPTRQGSGSYEQYF.

The rearrangement joins TRBV11-2 to TRBJ2-1; D gene uncertain. Germline V gives CDR1 SGHAT, CDR2 FQNNGV. V was pared by 0 bases and J by 3 bases, with 12 bases between. The CDR3 consists of 16 residues. The CDR3 DNA is TGTGCCAGCAGCTTAGAAAATTGGCGGAACTACAATGAGCAGTTCTTC. It translates to CASSLENWRNYNEQFF.